The source of this T cell receptor beta chain is a study of T-cell reconstitution after alpha-beta-depleted transplantation in children. Notes on the study in general: After one year, T-cell counts and TCRbeta diversity mostly came from new T cells. The study reportedly traced alpha-beta T cells about two months after transplant to several hundred expanded graft clones. In some patients, recipient T cells and intrathymic progenitors surviving conditioning explained high day-60 diversity.

This clonotype came up many times. Its antigen is undetermined. As it was prepared, the TCRbeta library received unique molecular identifiers. MiXCR, run by TCRdb on the PCR reads, gives a single entry per CDR3 protein. The data show tens of thousands of distinct CDR3 sequences, roughly 5% seen once. V lost 6 bases to trimming and J lost 5 bases; unmatched junction nucleotides: 12. Germline values: CDR1 DFQATT, CDR2 SNEGSKA (reference sequence). The CDR3 sequence is 15 residues long. The source of this sequence is a female patient aged 2-15 years who had a stem cell transplant for aplastic anemia, so the T cells may come from the graft donor. This chain uses TRBV20-1 with TRBJ2-3; 9 nucleotides align to TRBD2. The sample here was PBMCs, mostly from graft donor cells, taken 60 days after TCRalphabeta/CD19-depleted stem cell transplant. CDR3 protein: CSAAQRASGEDTQYF. The CDR3 DNA sequence: TGCAGTGCCGCTCAGAGGGCTAGCGGGGAAGATACGCAGTATTTT.